One sample yielded the 2 T cell receptor beta chains listed below, sequenced in a study of T cell responses to AZD1222 COVID-19 vaccine. Only in-frame clones appear in the TCRdb table, and some are missing; sequencing was by immunoSEQ multiplex PCR. The sample includes 120,000 to 150,000 clones, approximately 89% of them seen just once. Sequencing used peripheral blood, obtained on day 0 of MenACWY control vaccination. Receptor source: an adult in good health.

The chain employs TRBV27 and TRBJ1-5, with D hard to call. The CDR3 extends over 15 amino acids. Trimming removed 4 bases at V and 0 bases at J, with 10 bases between. Germline assignment: CDR1 MNHEY and CDR2 SMNVEV (reference sequence). CDR3 nucleotides: TGTGCCAGCAGTTCCAGGCCGTATAGCAATCAGCCCCAGCATTTT. It encodes CASSSRPYSNQPQHF.

The rearrangement links TRBV7-9 to TRBJ2-1; D is perhaps TRBD1 (6 bases). The CDR3 totals 15 residues. Trimming removed 5 bases from V and 2 bases from J, with 13 bases in between. Per germline, CDR1 SEHNR and CDR2 FQNEAQ (reference sequence). CDR3 sequence reads: CASSQGQKTYNEQFF. The CDR3 coding sequence is TGTGCCAGCAGCCAAGGACAGAAAACCTACAATGAGCAGTTCTTC.